The sequence of this T cell receptor (beta chain) was determined in a study of vaccination and CD4 T cells after COVID-19. Study summary: Every culture used as a control got a CEFX pool, an HIV-1 Nef pool, or no peptide.

The sample's treatment: approximately 9-day PBMC culture with coronavirus spike peptide pools or control peptides (ViraFEST assay). Study-wide results and limits: Spike mono-reactivity was found in 304 of 307 vaccine-specific clones from convalescent patients. The median number of SARS-CoV-2-reactive clonotypes increased from roughly 21 to 40, a change that did not reach significance.

V was clipped by 2 bases and J by 5 bases, with 16 bases between them. Per germline, CDR1 DFQATT and CDR2 SNEGSKA (reference sequence). The CDR3 covers 14 residues. With respect to this clonotype: The antigen remains unidentified.

Oncomine TCR Beta short-read sequencing was applied to DNA from cultured CD4+ T cells. Genomic DNA was isolated from CD4+ T cells that had been cultured. MiXCR, applied by TCRdb to the PCR reads, yields one record per CDR3 protein. The table has over 10,000 distinct CDR3 sequences, roughly 65% seen once. The chain joins TRBV20-1 to TRBJ2-7; D unclear. The receptor was isolated from a human donor who had recovered from COVID-19. The sequenced sample was CD4+ T cells from blood, cultured in vitro. The CDR3 here is CSARSGRVSDEQYF. The CDR3 DNA sequence: TGCAGTGCTAGATCTGGCAGAGTCAGCGACGAGCAGTACTTC.